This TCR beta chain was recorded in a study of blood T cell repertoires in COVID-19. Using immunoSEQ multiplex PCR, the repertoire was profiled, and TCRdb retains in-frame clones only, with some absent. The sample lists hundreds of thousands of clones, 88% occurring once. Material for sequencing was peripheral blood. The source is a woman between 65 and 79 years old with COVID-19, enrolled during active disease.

The CDR3 nucleotides read TGCAGCGTGTCACAGGGTAGCTCTGGCTACACCTTC. Its protein is CSVSQGSSGYTF. The J gene is TRBJ1-2, the V gene TRBV29-1; D is perhaps TRBD1 (6 bases). The CDR3 consists of 12 residues. V was clipped by 6 bases and J by 7 bases, with 15 bases between them. Per the germline V gene, CDR1 is SQVTM and CDR2 is ANQGSEA.